This TCR beta chain derives from a study of shared clonotypes between healthy human individuals. It was at deep level that the assay was run. Using immunoSEQ multiplex PCR, the repertoire was profiled, and TCRdb retains in-frame clones only, with some absent. The repertoire has millions of clones, 85% to 95% of them found once; the top ten carry over 1.5%. Naive CD8 populations comprised CD45RO-negative cells positively selected for CCR7, excluding terminally differentiated effector memory CD45RA+ cells. Findings and caveats of the study: Sharing across four donors was highest in naive CD4 (roughly 5%) and lowest in memory CD8 (roughly 0.4%). Clonotypes shared by all four donors outscored non-shared clonotypes in generation probability.

The CDR3 has 17 amino acids. Germline values: CDR1 MDHEN, CDR2 SYDVKM. V lost 6 bases, J lost 5 bases, and 16 bases stayed unmatched. About this clone: The antigen is unknown.

The chain has TRBV28 and TRBJ1-1, with 9 bases identical to TRBD1. The TCR sequence derives from a man aged 18-30 years in good health. Some clones in this sample may be carry-over from other donors' samples. Sequences were obtained from naive CD8+ T cells from PBMCs. The DNA of the CDR3 is TGTGCCAGCAGCCCACCTCGGGACAGGGAATCTTGGACTGAAGCTTTCTTT. Translation gives CASSPPRDRESWTEAFF.